The 5 T cell receptor beta chains below all came from one sample that was sequenced in a study of shared clonotypes between healthy human individuals. Using immunoSEQ multiplex PCR, the repertoire was profiled, and TCRdb retains in-frame clones only, with some absent. The data contain 950,000 to 1,100,000 clones, about 77% of them singletons. Sequenced sample: memory CD4+ T cells sorted from blood. Subset here: CD45RA-negative fraction. The receptors derive from a man between 18 and 29 years old in good health.

This clone turned up a few times. The chain is built from TRBV5-1 and TRBJ2-3; 14 bases line up with TRBD2. CDR1 and CDR2 (germline): SGHRS, YFSETQ. The CDR3 totals 14 residues. V shed 5 bases, J shed 9 bases, and the junction held 5 bases outside the gene matches. In DNA form, the CDR3 reads TGCGCCAGCAGGGGACTAGCGGGGGCCAACACGCAGTATTTT. This sequence encodes CASRGLAGANTQYF.

V is TRBV6-1 and J is TRBJ1-1; D not certain. This CDR3 has 15 amino acids. V was trimmed by 1 base and J by 1 base, leaving 10 bases between them. Per germline, CDR1 MNHNS and CDR2 SASEGT. As DNA, the CDR3 is TGTGCCAGCAGTGAAGGCGGAGGAAGGAACACTGAAGCTTTCTTT. The encoded protein is CASSEGGGRNTEAFF.

The rearrangement uses TRBV30 and TRBJ2-7; no clear D gene. The CDR3 length is 13 residues. V was clipped by 2 bases and J by 0 bases, with 8 bases between them. Germline CDR1 is GTSNPN and CDR2 is SVGIG (reference sequence). The CDR3 DNA reads TGTGCCTGGAGTCCGTGGAGCTCCTACGAGCAGTACTTC. Amino acid sequence: CAWSPWSSYEQYF.

The chain uses TRBV5-1 and TRBJ2-1, with a possible D match to TRBD1 (5 bases). CDR1 is SGHRS and CDR2 is YFSETQ in the germline V gene. This CDR3 has 14 residues. Trimming removed 5 bases from V and 2 bases from J, with 11 bases in between. The CDR3 DNA is TGCGCCAGCAGTCAGGACACTACCTACAATGAGCAGTTCTTC. It translates to CASSQDTTYNEQFF.

The rearrangement joins TRBV28 to TRBJ1-5; unclear D gene. The germline CDR1 and CDR2 sequences are MDHEN and SYDVKM. V lost 7 bases and J lost 9, with 22 bases in between. The CDR3 length is 15 residues. The CDR3 loop is CASNLLGGGGGPQHF. The CDR3 DNA is TGTGCCAGCAATCTCCTGGGAGGTGGCGGTGGGCCCCAGCATTTT.